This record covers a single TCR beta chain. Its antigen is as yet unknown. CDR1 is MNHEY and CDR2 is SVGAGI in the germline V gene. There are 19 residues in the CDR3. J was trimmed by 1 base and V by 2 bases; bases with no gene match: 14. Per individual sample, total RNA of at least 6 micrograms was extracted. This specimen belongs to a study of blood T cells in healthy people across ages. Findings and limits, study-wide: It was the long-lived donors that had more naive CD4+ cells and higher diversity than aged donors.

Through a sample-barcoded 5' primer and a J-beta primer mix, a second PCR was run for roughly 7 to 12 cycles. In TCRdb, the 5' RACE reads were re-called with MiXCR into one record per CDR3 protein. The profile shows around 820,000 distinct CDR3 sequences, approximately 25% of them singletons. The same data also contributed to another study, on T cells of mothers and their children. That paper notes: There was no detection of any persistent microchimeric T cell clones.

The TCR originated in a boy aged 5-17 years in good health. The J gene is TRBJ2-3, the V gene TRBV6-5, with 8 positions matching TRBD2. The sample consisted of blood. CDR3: CASSYLAGGAFEGTDTQYF. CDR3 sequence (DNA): TGTGCCAGCAGTTACCTGGCCGGGGGGGCGTTTGAGGGCACAGATACGCAGTATTTT.